This TCR beta chain was identified in a study of CD8+ T cells in alopecia areata. About the research overall: Tofacitinib administration to treated patients was oral, at 5 to 10 mg twice daily. Patients in the study were on tofacitinib for 6 to 18 months, then off it for 6 months. Findings and caveats of the study: Sequencing of scalp samples also includes resident alphabeta T cells from normal skin.

Documented treatment: oral pan-JAK inhibitor, 5-10 mg twice daily. Individuals with alopecia areata gave both lesional scalp punch biopsies and peripheral blood for collection. V was cut by 4 bases and J by 7 bases, with 14 bases left in between. Germline CDR1 is SQVTM and CDR2 is ANQGSEA. This CDR3 is 13 amino acids long. To note about this clone: Its antigen is as yet unknown.

Once RNA had been extracted, it was reverse transcribed into cDNA to act as the sequencing template. Measured with immunoSEQ multiplex PCR; TCRdb has only the in-frame clones, and not every one. The sample yields about 200,000 clones, roughly two fifths seen once. This specimen was CD4+ T cells sorted from blood, taken between weeks 30 and 35, from a patient treated with tofacitinib. This TCR was sampled from a human donor with alopecia areata. V and J are TRBV29-1 and TRBJ2-1, with D perhaps TRBD2 (6 bases). The CDR3 loop reads CSVVAERKNEQFF. For the CDR3, the DNA is TGCAGCGTTGTAGCGGAAAGGAAGAATGAGCAGTTCTTC.